What follows is one T cell receptor beta chain and its context. The CDR3 length is 15 residues. Germline CDR1 MDHEN, CDR2 SYDVKM. V was trimmed by 4 bases and J by 7 bases, leaving 19 bases between them. What the recovered Cohort 3 donors had was two negative PCRs, clearance, or symptom resolution. How the authors handled the data: Estimation of nucleated cell counts was performed using reference gene primer amplification. The assay was immunoSEQ multiplex PCR, and TCRdb's table has in-frame clones only and misses some. From that table come the V and J calls and clone size; the DNA was used to work out D and trimming. The profile covers over 350,000 clones, with approximately 87% appearing a single time and around 9.3% taken by the ten largest. This record belongs to a study of blood T cell repertoires in COVID-19. Study information: Samples came from the United States, Italy and Spain, spanning acute and convalescent COVID-19.

Material for sequencing was PBMCs or T cells enriched from blood (not recorded which). The receptor was isolated from a woman between 50 and 59 years old who had recovered from COVID-19. The chain uses TRBV28 and TRBJ1-2; possibly TRBD1 for D (6 bases). CDR3 nucleotide sequence: TGTGCCAGCAGTTCCGACAGATCCAGGGGTGGTGGCTACACCTTC. Translated, it gives CASSSDRSRGGGYTF.